A selection of T cell receptor beta chains follows, all from one sample in a study of blood T cell repertoires in COVID-19. Generated by immunoSEQ multiplex PCR, the TCRdb table keeps only in-frame clones and is missing some. The sample lists approximately 100,000 clones; roughly 89% were seen once. The sample taken for sequencing was peripheral blood. The receptors derive from a human donor with acute or convalescent COVID-19. The donor label of this sample is uncertain. CDR3s include the opening cysteine and the closing phenylalanine or tryptophan. The D gene is left open where the match is weak. The size field is filled for only some rows; it gives once, few, many or a size class.

J gene | clone size | D gene | V gene | CDR3 DNA | CDR3 protein
TRBJ2-1 | . | . | TRBV4-2 | TGTGCCAGCAGCCTCCGTCGGGCAAGGGGTTACTACAATGAGCAGTTCTTC | CASSLRRARGYYNEQFF
TRBJ1-3 | . | TRBD1 | TRBV5-1 | TGCGCCAGCAGCTTGTCGGACAGGGACCACTCTGGAAACACCATATATTTT | CASSLSDRDHSGNTIYF
TRBJ2-5 | . | TRBD1 | TRBV7-8 | TGTGCCAGCAGCAAGGACAGGGCGGAGACCCAGTACTTC | CASSKDRAETQYF
TRBJ2-3 | . | . | TRBV7-9 | TGTGCCAGCAGTCAAGGGGCCACCACAGATACGCAGTATTTT | CASSQGATTDTQYF
TRBJ1-3 | . | . | TRBV25-1 | TGTGCCAGCAGTGATGAGTGGGCCTCTGGAAACACCATATATTTT | CASSDEWASGNTIYF
TRBJ1-2 | many | . | TRBV7-9 | TGTGCCAGCAGCCCCCAAGGACAGATCCGACTCTATGGCTACACCTTC | CASSPQGQIRLYGYTF
TRBJ1-2 | once | TRBD1 | TRBV4-3 | TGCGCCAGCAGCCAGGACAGGGCTAACTATGGCTACACCTTC | CASSQDRANYGYTF
TRBJ2-2 | few | . | TRBV6-5 | TGTGCCAGCAAACCGTCTTTAGGGGCCACCGGGGAGCTGTTTTTT | CASKPSLGATGELFF
TRBJ2-5 | . | . | TRBV2 | TGTGCCAGCGGGAGATCCCAAGAGACCCAGTACTTC | CASGRSQETQYF
TRBJ1-1 | . | . | TRBV12-5 | TGTGCTAGTCGAGTAGGGGTCGGCACTGAAGCTTTCTTT | CASRVGVGTEAFF
TRBJ2-7 | . | . | TRBV3-1/TRBV3-2 | TGTGCCAGCAGCCAATCCCCAGTCTACGAGCAGTACTTC | CASSQSPVYEQYF